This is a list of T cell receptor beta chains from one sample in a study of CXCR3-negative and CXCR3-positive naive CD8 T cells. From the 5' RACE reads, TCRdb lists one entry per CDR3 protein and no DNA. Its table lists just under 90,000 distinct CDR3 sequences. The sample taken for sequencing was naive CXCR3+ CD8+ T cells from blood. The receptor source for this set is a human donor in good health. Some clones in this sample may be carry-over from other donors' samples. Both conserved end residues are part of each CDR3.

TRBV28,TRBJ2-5,CASSHLPGKQETQYF
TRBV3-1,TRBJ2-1,CASTPAGISYNEQFF
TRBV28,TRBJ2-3,CASSTYLADSTDTQYF
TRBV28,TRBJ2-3,CASSLLGLAGGDTQYF
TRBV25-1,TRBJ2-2,CASSDPGTSNTGELFF
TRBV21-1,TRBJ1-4,CASSLWGHLNEKLFF
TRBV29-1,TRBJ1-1,CSFKAGPPGTEAFF
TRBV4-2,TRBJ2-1,CASSQDGSTGGEQFF
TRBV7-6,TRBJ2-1,CASSLGGGSEQFF
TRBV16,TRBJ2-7,CASSQPTSTYEQYF
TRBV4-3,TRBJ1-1,CASSQDRGANTEAFF
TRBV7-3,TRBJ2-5,CASSLSAGGETQYF
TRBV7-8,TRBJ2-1,CASSLATSGGSVYEQFF
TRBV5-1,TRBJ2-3,CASSSGQGGTDTQYF
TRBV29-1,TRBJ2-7,CSVEDLQATDEQYF
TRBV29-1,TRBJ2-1,CSVVLLAGDYNEQFF
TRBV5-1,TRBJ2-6,CASSLWPGGLAGANVLTF
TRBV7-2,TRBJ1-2,CASSLENRNYGYTF
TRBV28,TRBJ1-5,CATQDPDQPQHF
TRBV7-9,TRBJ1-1,CASSLTTGMNTEAFF
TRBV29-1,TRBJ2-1,CSVEDGRGYNEQFF
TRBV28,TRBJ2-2,CASSRQEMNTGELFF
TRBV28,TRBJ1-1,CASRVQGIAEAFF
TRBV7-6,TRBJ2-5,CASSLEVGRQETQYF
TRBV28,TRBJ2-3,CASRIYSGGEDTQYF